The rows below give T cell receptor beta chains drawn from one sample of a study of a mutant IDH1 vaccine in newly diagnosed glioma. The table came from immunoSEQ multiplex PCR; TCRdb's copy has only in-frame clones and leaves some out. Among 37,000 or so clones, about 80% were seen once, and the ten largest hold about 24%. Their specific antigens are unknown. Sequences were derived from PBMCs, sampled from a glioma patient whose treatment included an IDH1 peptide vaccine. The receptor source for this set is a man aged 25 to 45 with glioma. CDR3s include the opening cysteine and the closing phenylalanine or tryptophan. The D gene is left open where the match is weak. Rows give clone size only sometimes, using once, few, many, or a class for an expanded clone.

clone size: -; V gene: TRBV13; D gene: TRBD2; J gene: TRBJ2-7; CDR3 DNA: TGTGCCAGCAGCTACCTAGCGGGGGGCCGGGGCGAGCAGTACTTC; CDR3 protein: CASSYLAGGRGEQYF
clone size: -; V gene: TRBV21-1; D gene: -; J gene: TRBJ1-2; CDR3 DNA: TGTGCCAGCAGCAAATCACTTACCGGGGGCTATGGCTACACCTTC; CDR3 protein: CASSKSLTGGYGYTF
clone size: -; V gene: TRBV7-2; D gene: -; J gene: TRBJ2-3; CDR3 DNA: TGTGCCAGCACCCCCGGCGCTGGGGTTTATACGCAGTATTTT; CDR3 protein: CASTPGAGVYTQYF
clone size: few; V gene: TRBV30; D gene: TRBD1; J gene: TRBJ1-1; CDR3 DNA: TGTGCCTGGAATTTGGGACAGATAAACACTGAAGCTTTCTTT; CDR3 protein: CAWNLGQINTEAFF
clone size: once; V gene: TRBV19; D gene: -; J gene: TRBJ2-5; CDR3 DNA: TGTGCCAGTAGCAACAGTTTCCAAGAGACCCAGTACTTC; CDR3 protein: CASSNSFQETQYF
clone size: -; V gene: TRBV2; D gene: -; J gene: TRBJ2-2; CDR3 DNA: TGTGCCAGCAGTGTTTCGACAGGATTTATCGGGGAGCTGTTTTTT; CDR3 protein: CASSVSTGFIGELFF
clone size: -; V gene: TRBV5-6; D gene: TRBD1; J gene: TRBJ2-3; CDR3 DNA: TGTGCCAGCAGCTTGGTAGGGACAGGGATTTGGGATACGCAGTATTTT; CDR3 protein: CASSLVGTGIWDTQYF
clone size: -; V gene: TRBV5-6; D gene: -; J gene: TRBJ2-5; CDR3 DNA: TGTGCCAGCAGCTTAACTAGTGAGACCCAGTACTTC; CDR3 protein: CASSLTSETQYF
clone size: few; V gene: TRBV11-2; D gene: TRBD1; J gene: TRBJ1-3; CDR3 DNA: TGTGCCAGCAGCTTAGCCCCCCAGGGACAGGGAAACACCATATATTTT; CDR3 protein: CASSLAPQGQGNTIYF
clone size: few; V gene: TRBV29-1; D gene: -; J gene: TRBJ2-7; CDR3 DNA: TGCAGCGCTGAGGGAATTGGGGCTGTACACGAGCAGTACTTC; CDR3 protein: CSAEGIGAVHEQYF
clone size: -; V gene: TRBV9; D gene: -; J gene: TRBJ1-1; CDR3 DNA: TGTGCCAGCAGCGTAGCGGTGAACACTGAAGCTTTCTTT; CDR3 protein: CASSVAVNTEAFF
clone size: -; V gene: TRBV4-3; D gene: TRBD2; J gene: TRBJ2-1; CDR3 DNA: TGCGCCAGCAGCCTACTTAGCGGGGACTCCTACAATGAGCAGTTCTTC; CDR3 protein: CASSLLSGDSYNEQFF
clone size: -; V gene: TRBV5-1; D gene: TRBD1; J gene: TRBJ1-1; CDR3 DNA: TGCGCCAGCAGCTTGTCCCGGGACAGGGTTCGGGGTGAAGCTTTCTTT; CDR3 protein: CASSLSRDRVRGEAFF
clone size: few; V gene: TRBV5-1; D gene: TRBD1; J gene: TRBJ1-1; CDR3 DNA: TGCGCCAGCAGCTTACAGGGGCCTTCGAACACTGAAGCTTTCTTT; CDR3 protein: CASSLQGPSNTEAFF
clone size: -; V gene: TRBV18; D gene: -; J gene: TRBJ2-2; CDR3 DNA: TGTGCCAGCTCACGTTCGTCGGGCGTTTTGTCCGGGGAGCTGTTTTTT; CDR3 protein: CASSRSSGVLSGELFF
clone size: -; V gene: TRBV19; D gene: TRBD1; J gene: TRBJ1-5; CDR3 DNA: TGTGCCAGTAGTACCCAGGGGGCTCGGCGCAATCAGCCCCAGCATTTT; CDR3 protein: CASSTQGARRNQPQHF
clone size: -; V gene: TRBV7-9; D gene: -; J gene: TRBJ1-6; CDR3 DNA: TGTGCCAGCAGCCCCGGGCAGTCCAGGTCACCCCTCCACTTT; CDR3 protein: CASSPGQSRSPLHF
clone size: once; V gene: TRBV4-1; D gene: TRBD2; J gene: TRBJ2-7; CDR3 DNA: TGCGCCAGCAGCCAAGAGGCAGCGGGGACTACCTACGAGCAGTACTTC; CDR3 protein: CASSQEAAGTTYEQYF
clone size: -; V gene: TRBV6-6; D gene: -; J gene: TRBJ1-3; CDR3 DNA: TGTGCCAGCAACCAGAGGAGCTATGGAAACACCATATATTTT; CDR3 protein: CASNQRSYGNTIYF
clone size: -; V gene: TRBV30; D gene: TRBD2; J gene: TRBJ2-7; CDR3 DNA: TGTGCCTGTGCTAGCGGGATGGGTGAGCAGTACTTC; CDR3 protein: CACASGMGEQYF
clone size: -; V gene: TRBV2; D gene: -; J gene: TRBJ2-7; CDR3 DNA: TGTGCCAGCAGCCCAGTGGGCGAGCAGTACTTC; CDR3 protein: CASSPVGEQYF
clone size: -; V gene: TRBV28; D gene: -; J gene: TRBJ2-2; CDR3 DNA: TGTGCCAGCAGTTTAATGGGGCAGCTGAACACCGGGGAGCTGTTTTTT; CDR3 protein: CASSLMGQLNTGELFF
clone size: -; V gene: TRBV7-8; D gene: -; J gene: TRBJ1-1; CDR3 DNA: TGTGCCAGCAGCTTAAAGGGGACACCGAACACTGAAGCTTTCTTT; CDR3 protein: CASSLKGTPNTEAFF
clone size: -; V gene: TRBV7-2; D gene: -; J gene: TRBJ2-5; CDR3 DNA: TGTGCCAGCAGCTCGGGGTTACAAGAGACCCAGTACTTC; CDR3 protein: CASSSGLQETQYF
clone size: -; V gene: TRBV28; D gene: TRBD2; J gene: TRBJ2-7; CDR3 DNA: TGTGCCAGCAGTTCTCTAGCGGGGTTGTCCTACGAGCAGTACTTC; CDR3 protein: CASSSLAGLSYEQYF
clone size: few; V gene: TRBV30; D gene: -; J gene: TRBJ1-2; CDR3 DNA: TGTGCCTGGAGTGTAGACAGCAACTATGGCTACACCTTC; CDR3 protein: CAWSVDSNYGYTF
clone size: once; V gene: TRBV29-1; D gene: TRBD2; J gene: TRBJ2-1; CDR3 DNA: TGCAGCGTGACTCTAGCGGGGGGGCCCAATGAGCAGTTCTTC; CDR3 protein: CSVTLAGGPNEQFF
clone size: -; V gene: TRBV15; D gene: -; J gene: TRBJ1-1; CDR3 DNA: TGTGCCACCAGCAGAGACGTGGCGGTGAACACTGAAGCTTTCTTT; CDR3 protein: CATSRDVAVNTEAFF
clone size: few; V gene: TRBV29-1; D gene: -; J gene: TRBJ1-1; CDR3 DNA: TGCAGCGTTGTAGCGGGCCAGTGGGGGCATAACACTGAAGCTTTCTTT; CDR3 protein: CSVVAGQWGHNTEAFF
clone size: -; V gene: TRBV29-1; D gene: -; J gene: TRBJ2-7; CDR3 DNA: TGCAGCGTTTTCAGTATAGGCGAGCAGTACTTC; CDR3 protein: CSVFSIGEQYF
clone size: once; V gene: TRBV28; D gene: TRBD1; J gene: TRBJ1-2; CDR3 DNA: TGTGCCACCCGACAGGGTGGCTATGGCTACACCTTC; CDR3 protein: CATRQGGYGYTF
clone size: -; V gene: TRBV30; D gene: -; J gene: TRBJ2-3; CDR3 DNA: TGTGCCTGGTTACCTACGAGCACAGATACGCAGTATTTT; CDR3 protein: CAWLPTSTDTQYF
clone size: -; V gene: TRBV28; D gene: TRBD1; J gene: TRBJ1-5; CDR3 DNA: TGTGCCAGCAGTGAAGGGACAGGGGATAGCAATCAGCCCCAGCATTTT; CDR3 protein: CASSEGTGDSNQPQHF
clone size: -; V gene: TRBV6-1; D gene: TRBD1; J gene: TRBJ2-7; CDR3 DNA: TGTGCCAGCAGTGAACCGGGACAGATATACGAGCAGTACTTC; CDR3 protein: CASSEPGQIYEQYF
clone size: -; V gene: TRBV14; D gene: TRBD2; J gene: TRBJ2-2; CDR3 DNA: TGTGCCAGCAGCCAAGATGAAAGCCTAGCGGGCTACACCGGGGAGCTGTTTTTT; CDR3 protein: CASSQDESLAGYTGELFF
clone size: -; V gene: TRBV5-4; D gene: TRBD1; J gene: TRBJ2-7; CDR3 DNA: TGTGCCAGCAGCTGGGACAGGAGTTACGAGCAGTACTTC; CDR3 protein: CASSWDRSYEQYF
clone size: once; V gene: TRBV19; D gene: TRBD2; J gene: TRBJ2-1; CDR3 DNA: TGTGCCAGTAGTAGAGCTCCGGGAGGCCCCCAGTTCTTC; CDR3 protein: CASSRAPGGPQFF
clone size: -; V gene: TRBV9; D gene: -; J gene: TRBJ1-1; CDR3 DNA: TGTGCCAGCAGCGTTGGACGAAACACTGAAGCTTTCTTT; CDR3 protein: CASSVGRNTEAFF
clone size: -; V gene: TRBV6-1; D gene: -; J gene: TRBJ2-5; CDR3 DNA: TGTGCCAGCAGTGAACGGTCGGAAGAGACCCAGTACTTC; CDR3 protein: CASSERSEETQYF
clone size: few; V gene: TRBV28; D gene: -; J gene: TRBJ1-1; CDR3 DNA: TGTGCCAGCAGTTTAGGAGTTATTTTGCGGACGGACACTGAAGCTTTCTTT; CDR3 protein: CASSLGVILRTDTEAFF
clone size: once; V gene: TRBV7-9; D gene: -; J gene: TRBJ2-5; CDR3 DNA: TGTGCCAGCAGGTCTCGGACAAAAGAGACCCAGTACTTC; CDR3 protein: CASRSRTKETQYF
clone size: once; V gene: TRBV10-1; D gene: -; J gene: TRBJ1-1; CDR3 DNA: TGCGCCAGCAGTGAGGAGCCCGAAAAGGGGACTGAAGCTTTCTTT; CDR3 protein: CASSEEPEKGTEAFF
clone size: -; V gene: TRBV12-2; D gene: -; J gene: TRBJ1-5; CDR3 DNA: TGTGCAAGTCGCTTCCCCAAGGGGCTCCACCATGGTCGGAATCAGCCCCAGCATTTT; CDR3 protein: CASRFPKGLHHGRNQPQHF
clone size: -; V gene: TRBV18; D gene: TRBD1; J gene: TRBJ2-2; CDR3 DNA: TGTGCCAGCTCACCAGGTGCGACAGGGCGTACCGGGGAGCTGTTTTTT; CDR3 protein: CASSPGATGRTGELFF
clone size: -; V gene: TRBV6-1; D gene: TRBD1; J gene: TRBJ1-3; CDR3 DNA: TGTGCCAGCAGTGGGGTACAGGGGCCTCTCTTCGTCACCATATATTTT; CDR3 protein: CASSGVQGPLFVTIYF
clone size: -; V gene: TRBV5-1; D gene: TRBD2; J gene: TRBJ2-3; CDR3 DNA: TGCGCCAGCAGCTCCGGACTAGCGGGAGGTGGGACAGATACGCAGTATTTT; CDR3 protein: CASSSGLAGGGTDTQYF
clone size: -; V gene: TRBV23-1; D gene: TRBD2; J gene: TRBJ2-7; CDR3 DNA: TGCGCCAGCAGTCAATCTAGGCGGGAGGGCCACGAGCAGTACTTC; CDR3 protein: CASSQSRREGHEQYF
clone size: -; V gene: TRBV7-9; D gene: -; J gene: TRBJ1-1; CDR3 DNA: TGTGCCAGCAGCTTAAGTGGCCCATGGGGCACTGAAGCTTTCTTT; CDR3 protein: CASSLSGPWGTEAFF
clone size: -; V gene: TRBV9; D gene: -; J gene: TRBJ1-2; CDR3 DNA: TGTGCCAGCAGCGTCGGGCAGGGTGGGGATGGCTACACCTTC; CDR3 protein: CASSVGQGGDGYTF
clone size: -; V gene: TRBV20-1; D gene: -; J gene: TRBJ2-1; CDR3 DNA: TGCAGTGCTAGAGACTCCCGGCCTATAGTCTTC; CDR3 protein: CSARDSRPIVF
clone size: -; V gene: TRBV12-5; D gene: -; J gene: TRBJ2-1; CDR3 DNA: TGTGCTAGTGGTTTTGGGGGCCCTTTCGATGAGCAGTTCTTC; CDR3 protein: CASGFGGPFDEQFF
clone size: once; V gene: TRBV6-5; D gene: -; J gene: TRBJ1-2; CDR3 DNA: TGTGCCAGCAGCCTCCAGGGGTACTATGGCTACACCTTC; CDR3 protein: CASSLQGYYGYTF
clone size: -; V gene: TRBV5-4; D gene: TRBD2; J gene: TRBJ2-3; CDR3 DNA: TGTGCCAGCAGCTTCGGACTAGCGGGGGGCACAGATACGCAGTATTTT; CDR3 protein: CASSFGLAGGTDTQYF
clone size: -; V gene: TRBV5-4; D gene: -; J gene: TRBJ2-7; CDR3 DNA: TGTGCCAGCAGCCTGGGAACCTACGAGCAGTACTTC; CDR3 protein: CASSLGTYEQYF
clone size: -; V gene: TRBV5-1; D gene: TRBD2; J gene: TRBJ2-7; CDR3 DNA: TGCGCCAGCAGACTCAACCTTAGAGGTGGGCTAGCGGGAAGCTACGAGCAGTACTTC; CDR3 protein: CASRLNLRGGLAGSYEQYF
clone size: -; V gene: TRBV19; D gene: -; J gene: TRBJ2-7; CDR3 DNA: TGTGCCAGTAGTAGAGGGGAAACTTCTTCCTACGAGCAGTACTTC; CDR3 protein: CASSRGETSSYEQYF
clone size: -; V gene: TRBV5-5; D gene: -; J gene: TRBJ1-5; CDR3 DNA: TGTGCCAGCAGCTTGTACCCAGGGAGCAATCAGCCCCAGCATTTT; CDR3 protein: CASSLYPGSNQPQHF
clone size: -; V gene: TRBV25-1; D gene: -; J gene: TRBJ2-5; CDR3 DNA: TGTGCCAGCAGTGAATGGGCAGCGAACCAAGAGACCCAGTACTTC; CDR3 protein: CASSEWAANQETQYF
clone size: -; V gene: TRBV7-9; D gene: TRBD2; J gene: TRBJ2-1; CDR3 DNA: TGTGCCAGCAGGGGGCTAGCGGATTCCTACAATGAGCAGTTCTTC; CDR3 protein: CASRGLADSYNEQFF
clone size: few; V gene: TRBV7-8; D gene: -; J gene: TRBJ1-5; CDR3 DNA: TGTGCCAGCAGCTTAGCGAGCAACGACAGTTATCAGCCCCAGCATTTT; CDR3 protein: CASSLASNDSYQPQHF